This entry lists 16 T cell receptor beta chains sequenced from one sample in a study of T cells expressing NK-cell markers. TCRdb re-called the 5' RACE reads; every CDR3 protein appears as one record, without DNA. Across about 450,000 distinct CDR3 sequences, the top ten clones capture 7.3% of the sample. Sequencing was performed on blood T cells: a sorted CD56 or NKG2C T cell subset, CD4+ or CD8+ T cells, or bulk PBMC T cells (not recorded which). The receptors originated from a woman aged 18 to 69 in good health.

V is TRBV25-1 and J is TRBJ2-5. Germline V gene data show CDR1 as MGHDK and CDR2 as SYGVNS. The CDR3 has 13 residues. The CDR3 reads CASSEFRGVTQYF.

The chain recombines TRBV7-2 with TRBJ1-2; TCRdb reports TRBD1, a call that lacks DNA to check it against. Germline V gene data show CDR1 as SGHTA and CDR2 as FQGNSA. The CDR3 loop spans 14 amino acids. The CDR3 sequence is CASSLSRGQGGYTF.

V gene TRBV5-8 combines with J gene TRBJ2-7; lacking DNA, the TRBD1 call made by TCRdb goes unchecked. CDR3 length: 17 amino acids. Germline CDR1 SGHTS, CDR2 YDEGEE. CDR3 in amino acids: CASSSRRRTGISYEQYF. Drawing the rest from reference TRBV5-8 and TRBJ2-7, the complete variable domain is EAGVTQSPTHLIKTRGQQATLRCSPISGHTSVYWYQQALGLGLQFLLWYDEGEERNRGNFPPRFSGRQFPNYSSELNVNALELEDSALYLCASSSRRRTGISYEQYFGPGTRLTVT.

The CDR3 spells CASRAMGGYEKLFF. The chain joins TRBV7-2 to TRBJ1-4; TCRdb outputs TRBD1, but without DNA this stays unchecked. The germline gives CDR1 SGHTA, CDR2 FQGNSA. The length of the CDR3 is 14 residues.

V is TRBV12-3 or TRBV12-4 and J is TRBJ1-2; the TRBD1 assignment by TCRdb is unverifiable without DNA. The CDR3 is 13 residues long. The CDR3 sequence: CASSRGQPFGYTF.

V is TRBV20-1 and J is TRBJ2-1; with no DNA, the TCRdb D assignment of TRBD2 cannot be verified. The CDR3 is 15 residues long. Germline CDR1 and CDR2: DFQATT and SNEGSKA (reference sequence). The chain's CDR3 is CRHHSSGTSYNEQFF.

The CDR3 here is CASSVGSAQETQYF. V and J are TRBV9 and TRBJ2-5. CDR3 size: 14 residues. Germline V gives CDR1 SGDLS, CDR2 YYNGEE.

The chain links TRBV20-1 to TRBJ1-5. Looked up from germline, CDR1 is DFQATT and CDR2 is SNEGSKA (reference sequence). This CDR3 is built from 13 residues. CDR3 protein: CSARDPFGKPQHF.

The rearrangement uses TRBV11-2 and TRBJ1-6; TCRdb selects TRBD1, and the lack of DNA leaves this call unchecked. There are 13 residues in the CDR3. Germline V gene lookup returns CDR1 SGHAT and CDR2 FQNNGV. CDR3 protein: CASSGTENSPLHF.

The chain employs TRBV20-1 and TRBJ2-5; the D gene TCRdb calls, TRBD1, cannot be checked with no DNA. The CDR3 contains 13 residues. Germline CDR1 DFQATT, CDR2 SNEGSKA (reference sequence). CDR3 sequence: CSATQTGLETQYF.

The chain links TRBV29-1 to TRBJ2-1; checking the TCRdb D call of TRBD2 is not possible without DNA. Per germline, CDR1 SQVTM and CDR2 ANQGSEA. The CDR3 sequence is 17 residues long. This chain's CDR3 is CSVERTLPPSDYNEQFF.

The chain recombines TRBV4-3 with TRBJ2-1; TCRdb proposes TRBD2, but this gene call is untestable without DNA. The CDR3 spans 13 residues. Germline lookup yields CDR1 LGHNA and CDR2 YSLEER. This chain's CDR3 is CASSQGLAGGQFF.

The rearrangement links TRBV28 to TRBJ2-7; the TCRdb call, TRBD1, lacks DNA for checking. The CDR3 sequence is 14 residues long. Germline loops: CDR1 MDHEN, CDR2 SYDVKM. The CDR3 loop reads CASRNDRVNYEQYF.

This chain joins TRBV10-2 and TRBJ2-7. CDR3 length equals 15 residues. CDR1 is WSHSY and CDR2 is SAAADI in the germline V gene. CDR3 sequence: CASSEQTGATYEQYF.

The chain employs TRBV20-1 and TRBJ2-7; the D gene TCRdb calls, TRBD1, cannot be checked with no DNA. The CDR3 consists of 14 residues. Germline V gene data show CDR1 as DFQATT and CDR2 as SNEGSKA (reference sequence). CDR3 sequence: CSARATGAGYEQYF.

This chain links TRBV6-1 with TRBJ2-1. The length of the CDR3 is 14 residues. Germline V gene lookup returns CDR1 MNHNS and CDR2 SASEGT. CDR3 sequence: CASRPAAFENEQFF.